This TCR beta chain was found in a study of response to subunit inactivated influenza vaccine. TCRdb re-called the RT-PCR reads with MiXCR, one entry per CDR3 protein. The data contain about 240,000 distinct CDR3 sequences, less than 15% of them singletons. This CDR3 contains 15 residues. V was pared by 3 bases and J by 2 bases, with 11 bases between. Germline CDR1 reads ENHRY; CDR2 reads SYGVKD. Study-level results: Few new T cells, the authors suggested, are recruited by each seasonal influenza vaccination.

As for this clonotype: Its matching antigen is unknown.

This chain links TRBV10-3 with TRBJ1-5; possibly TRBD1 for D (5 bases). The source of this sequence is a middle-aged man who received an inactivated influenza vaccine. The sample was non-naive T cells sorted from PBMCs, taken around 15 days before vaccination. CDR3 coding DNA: TGTGCCATCAGTGATAAAGGGGTTGGCAATCAGCCCCAGCATTTT. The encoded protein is CAISDKGVGNQPQHF.